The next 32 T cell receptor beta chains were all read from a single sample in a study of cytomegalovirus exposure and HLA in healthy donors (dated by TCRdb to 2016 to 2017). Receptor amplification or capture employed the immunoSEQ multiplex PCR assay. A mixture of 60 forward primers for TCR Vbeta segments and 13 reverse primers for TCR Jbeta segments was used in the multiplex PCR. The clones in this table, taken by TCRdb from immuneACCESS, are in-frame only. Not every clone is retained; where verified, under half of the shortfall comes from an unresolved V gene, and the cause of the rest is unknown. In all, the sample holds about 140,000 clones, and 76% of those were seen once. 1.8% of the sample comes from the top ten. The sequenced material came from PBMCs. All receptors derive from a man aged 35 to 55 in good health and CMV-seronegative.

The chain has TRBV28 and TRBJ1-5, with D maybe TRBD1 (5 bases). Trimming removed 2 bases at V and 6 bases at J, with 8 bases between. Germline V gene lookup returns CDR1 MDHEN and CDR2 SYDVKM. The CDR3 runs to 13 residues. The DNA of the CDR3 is TGTGCCAGCAGTTTAACAAGGGGTCAGCCCCAGCATTTT. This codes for CASSLTRGQPQHF.

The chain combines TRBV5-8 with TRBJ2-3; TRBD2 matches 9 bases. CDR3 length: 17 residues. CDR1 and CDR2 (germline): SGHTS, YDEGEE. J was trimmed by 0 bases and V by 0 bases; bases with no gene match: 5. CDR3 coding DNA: TGTGCCAGCAGCTTGGGTGTAGCGGGAGATAGCACAGATACGCAGTATTTT. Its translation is CASSLGVAGDSTDTQYF.

CDR3 in DNA: TGTGCCATCAGAATAGGACAGGGGACCACTGAAGCTTTCTTT. This gives the protein CAIRIGQGTTEAFF. The chain is built from TRBV10-3 and TRBJ1-1; 9 bases are shared with TRBD1. Trimming removed 6 bases from V and 4 bases from J; junction bases left unmatched: 6. The CDR3 covers 14 residues. Looked up from germline, CDR1 is ENHRY and CDR2 is SYGVKD.

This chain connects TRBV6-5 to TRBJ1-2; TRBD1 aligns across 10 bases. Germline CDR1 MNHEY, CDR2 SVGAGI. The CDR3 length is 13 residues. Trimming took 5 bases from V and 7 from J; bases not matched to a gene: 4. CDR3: CASSRQGAGGYTF. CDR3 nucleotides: TGTGCCAGCAGTCGACAGGGGGCTGGTGGCTACACCTTC.

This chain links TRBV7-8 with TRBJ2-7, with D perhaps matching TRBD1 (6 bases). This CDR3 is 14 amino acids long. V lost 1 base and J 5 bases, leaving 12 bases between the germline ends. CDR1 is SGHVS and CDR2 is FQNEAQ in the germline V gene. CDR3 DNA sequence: TGTGCCAGCAGCTTAGTCGGCCCAGGGGACGAGCAGTACTTC. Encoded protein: CASSLVGPGDEQYF.

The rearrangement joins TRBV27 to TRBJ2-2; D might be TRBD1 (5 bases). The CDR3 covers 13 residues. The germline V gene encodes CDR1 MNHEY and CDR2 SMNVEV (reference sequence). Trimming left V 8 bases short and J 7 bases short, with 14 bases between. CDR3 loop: CASGAGAGGELFF. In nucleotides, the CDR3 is TGTGCCAGCGGAGCTGGGGCCGGCGGGGAGCTGTTTTTT.

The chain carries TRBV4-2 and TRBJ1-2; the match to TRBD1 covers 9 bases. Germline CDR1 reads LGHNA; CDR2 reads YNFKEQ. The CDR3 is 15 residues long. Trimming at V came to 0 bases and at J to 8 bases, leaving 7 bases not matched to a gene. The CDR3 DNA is TGTGCCAGCAGCCAAGAAGGGGGACAGGGCGGCGGCTACACCTTC. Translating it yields CASSQEGGQGGGYTF.

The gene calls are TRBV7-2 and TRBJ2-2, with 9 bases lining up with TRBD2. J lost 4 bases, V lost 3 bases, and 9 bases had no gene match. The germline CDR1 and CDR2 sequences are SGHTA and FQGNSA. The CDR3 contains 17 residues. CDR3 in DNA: TGTGCCAGCAGCTTGCGCGGGGGGGCCCCGGTCACCGGGGAGCTGTTTTTT. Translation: CASSLRGGAPVTGELFF.

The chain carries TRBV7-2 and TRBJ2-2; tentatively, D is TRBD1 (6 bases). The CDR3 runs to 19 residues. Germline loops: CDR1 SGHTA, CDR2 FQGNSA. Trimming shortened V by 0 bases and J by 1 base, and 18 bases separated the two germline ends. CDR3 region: CASSLAGTGRQVNTGELFF. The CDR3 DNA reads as TGTGCCAGCAGCTTAGCAGGTACAGGGCGCCAGGTGAACACCGGGGAGCTGTTTTTT.

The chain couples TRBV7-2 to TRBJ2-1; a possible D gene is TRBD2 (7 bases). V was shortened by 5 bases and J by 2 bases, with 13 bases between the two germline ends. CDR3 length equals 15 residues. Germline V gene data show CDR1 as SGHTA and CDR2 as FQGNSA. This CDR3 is CASSTGTTTYNEQFF. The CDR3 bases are TGTGCCAGCAGCACAGGGACTACGACCTACAATGAGCAGTTCTTC.

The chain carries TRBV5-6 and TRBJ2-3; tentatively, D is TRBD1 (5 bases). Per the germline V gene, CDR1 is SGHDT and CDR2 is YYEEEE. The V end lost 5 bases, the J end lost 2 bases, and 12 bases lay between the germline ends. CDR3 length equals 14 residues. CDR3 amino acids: CASRQRQFTDTQYF. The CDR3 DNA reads TGTGCCAGCAGACAACGACAGTTCACAGATACGCAGTATTTT.

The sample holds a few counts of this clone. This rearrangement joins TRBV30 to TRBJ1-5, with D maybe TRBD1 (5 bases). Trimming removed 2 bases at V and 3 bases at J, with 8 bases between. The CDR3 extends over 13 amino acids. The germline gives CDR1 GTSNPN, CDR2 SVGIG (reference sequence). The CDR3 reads CAWSRGINQPQHF. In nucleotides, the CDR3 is TGTGCCTGGAGTCGGGGGATCAATCAGCCCCAGCATTTT.

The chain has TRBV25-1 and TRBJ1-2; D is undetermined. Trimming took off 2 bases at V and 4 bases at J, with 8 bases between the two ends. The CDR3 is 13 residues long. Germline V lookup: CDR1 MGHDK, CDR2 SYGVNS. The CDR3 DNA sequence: TGTGCCAGCAGTGAAGGCAACGTCTATGGCTACACCTTC. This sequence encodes CASSEGNVYGYTF.

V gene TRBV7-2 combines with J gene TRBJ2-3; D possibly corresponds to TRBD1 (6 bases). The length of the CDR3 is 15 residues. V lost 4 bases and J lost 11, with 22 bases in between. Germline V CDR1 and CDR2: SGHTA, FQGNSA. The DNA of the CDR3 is TGTGCCAGCAGCTCCTCTCGGGACACAGGTCGGGGGCAGTATTTT. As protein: CASSSSRDTGRGQYF.

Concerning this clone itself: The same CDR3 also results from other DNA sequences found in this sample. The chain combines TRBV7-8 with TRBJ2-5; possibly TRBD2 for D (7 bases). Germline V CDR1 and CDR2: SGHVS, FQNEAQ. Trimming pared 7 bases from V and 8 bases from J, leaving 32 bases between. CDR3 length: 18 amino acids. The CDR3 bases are TGTGCCAGCACCGCGGTGGGTGGGAAGGGGGGGACCCAGAGAACCCAGTACTTC. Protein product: CASTAVGGKGGTQRTQYF.

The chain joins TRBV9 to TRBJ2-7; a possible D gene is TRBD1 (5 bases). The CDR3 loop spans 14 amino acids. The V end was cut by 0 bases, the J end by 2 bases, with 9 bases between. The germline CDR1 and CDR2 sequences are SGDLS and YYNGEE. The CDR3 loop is CASSVDAGPYEQYF. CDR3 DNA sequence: TGTGCCAGCAGCGTAGATGCAGGGCCCTACGAGCAGTACTTC.

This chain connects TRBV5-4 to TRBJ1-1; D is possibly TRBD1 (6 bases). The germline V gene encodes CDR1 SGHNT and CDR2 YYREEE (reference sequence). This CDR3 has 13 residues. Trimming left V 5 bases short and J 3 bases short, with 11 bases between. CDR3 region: CASRRQADTEAFF. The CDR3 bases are TGTGCCAGCAGAAGACAGGCGGACACTGAAGCTTTCTTT.

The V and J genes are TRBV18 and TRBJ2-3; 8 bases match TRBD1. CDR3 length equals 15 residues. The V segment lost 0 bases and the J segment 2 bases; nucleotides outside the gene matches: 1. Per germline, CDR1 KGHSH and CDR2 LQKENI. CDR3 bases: TGTGCCAGCTCACCACCGACAGGGGTCACAGATACGCAGTATTTT. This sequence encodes CASSPPTGVTDTQYF.

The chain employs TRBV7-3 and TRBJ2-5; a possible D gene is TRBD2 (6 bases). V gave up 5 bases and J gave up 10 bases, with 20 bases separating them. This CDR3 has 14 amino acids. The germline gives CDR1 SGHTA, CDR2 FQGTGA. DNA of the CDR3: TGTGCCAGCAGCCCTAGAGGACTGTGGGAGGACCAGTACTTC. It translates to CASSPRGLWEDQYF. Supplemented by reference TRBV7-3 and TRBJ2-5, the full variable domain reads GAGVSQTPSNKVTEKGKYVELRCDPISGHTALYWYRQSLGQGPEFLIYFQGTGAADDSGLPNDRFFAVRPEGSVSTLKIQRTERGDSAVYLCASSPRGLWEDQYFGPGTRLLVL.

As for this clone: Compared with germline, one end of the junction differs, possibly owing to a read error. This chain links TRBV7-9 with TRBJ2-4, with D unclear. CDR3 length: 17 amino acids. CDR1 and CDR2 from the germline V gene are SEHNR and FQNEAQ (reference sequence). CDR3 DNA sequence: TGTTCCAGCAGCTTAGGTTACGGCGGTTTAGCCAAAAACATTCAGTACTTC. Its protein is CSSSLGYGGLAKNIQYF.

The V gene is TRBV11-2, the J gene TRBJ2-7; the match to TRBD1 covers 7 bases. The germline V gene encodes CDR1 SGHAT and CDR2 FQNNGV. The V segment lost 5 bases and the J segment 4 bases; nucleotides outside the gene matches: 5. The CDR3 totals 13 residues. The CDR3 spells CASSKTGLYEQYF. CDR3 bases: TGTGCCAGCAGCAAGACAGGGCTTTACGAGCAGTACTTC.

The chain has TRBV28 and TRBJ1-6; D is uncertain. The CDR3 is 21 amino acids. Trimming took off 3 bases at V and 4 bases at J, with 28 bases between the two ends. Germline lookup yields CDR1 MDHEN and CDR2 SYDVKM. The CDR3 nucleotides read TGTGCCAGCAGTTTGGTCCCCTCCGCCCTTACCGAGGCTCTTTATAATTCACCCCTCCACTTT. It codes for CASSLVPSALTEALYNSPLHF.

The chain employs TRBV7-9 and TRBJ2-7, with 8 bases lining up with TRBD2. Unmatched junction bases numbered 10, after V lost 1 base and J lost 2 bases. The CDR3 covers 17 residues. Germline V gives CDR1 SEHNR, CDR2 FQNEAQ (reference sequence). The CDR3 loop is CASSLGSGSGATYEQYF. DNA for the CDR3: TGTGCCAGCAGCTTAGGTTCTGGTAGCGGGGCGACCTACGAGCAGTACTTC. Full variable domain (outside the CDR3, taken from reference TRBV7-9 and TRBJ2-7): DTGVSQNPRHKITKRGQNVTFRCDPISEHNRLYWYRQTLGQGPEFLTYFQNEAQLEKSRLLSDRFSAERPKGSFSTLEIQRTEQGDSAMYLCASSLGSGSGATYEQYFGPGTRLTVT.

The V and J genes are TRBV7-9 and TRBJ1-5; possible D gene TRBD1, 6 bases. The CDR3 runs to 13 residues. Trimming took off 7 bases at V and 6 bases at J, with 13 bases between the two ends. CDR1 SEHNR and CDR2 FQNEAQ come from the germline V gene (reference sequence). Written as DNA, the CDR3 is TGTGCCAGCACAGGGGCGTTGGGTCAGCCCCAGCATTTT. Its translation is CASTGALGQPQHF.

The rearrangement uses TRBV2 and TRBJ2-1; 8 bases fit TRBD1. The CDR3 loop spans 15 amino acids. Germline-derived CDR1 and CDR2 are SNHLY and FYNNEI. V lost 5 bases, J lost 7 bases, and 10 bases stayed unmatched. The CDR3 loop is CASSSRQGSKNEQFF. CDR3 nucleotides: TGTGCCAGCAGTTCCAGACAGGGGAGTAAAAATGAGCAGTTCTTC. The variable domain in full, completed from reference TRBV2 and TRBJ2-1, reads EPEVTQTPSHQVTQMGQEVILRCVPISNHLYFYWYRQILGQKVEFLVSFYNNEISEKSEIFDDQFSVERPDGSNFTLKIRSTKLEDSAMYFCASSSRQGSKNEQFFGPGTRLTVL.

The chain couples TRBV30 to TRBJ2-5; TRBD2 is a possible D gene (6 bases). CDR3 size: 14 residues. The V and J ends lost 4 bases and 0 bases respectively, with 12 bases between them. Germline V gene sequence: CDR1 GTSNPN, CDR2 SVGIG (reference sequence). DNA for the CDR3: TGTGCCTGGACCCCAGGAGGGTACCAAGAGACCCAGTACTTC. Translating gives CAWTPGGYQETQYF.

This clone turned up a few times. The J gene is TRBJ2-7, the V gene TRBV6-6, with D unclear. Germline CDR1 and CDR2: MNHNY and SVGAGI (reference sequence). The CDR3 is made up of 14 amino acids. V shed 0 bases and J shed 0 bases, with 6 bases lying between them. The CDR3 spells CASSYSASSYEQYF. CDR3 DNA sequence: TGTGCCAGCAGTTACTCCGCTAGCTCCTACGAGCAGTACTTC.

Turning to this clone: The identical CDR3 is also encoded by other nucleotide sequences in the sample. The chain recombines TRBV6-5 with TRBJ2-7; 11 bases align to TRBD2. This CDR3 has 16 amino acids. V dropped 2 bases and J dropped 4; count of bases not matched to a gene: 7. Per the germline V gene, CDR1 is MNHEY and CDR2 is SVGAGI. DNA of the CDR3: TGTGCCAGCAGTTACACCGGGACTAGCGGAGGGTACGAGCAGTACTTC. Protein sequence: CASSYTGTSGGYEQYF.

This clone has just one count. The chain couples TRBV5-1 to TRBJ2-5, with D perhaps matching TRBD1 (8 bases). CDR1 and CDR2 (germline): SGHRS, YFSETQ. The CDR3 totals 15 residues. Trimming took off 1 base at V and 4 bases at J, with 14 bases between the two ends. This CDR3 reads CASSLTGGVGETQYF. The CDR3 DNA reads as TGCGCCAGCAGCTTGACAGGGGGGGTAGGAGAGACCCAGTACTTC.

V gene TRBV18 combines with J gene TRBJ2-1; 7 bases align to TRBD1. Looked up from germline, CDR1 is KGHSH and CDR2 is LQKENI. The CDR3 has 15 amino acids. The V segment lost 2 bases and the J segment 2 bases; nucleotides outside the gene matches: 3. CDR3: CASSPAGTAYNEQFF. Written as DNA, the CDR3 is TGTGCCAGCTCACCAGCCGGGACAGCCTACAATGAGCAGTTCTTC.

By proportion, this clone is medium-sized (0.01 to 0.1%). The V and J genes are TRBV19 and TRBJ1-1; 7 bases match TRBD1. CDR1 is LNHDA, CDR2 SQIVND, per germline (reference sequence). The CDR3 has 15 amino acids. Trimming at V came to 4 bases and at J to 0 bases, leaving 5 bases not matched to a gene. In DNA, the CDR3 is TGTGCCAGTAGTAAAGGACAGGTTATGAACACTGAAGCTTTCTTT. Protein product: CASSKGQVMNTEAFF.

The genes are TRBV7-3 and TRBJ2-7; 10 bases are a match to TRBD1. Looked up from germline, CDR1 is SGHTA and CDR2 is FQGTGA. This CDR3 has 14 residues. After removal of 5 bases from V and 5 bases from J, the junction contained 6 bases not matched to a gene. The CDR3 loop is CASSRQGARDEQYF. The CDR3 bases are TGTGCCAGCAGCCGACAGGGGGCTCGGGACGAGCAGTACTTC.